The following is a T cell receptor beta chain sequence with its context. These data are taken from a study of technical replicates of blood from several donors. Produced via immunoSEQ multiplex PCR; TCRdb's table is partial and in-frame only. The profile shows 78,000 or so clones, approximately 91% of them singletons. The germline V gene has CDR1 SNHLY and CDR2 FYNNEI. Trimming shortened V by 6 bases and J by 0 bases, and 12 bases separated the two germline ends. The CDR3 length is 14 residues. Sequencing input: T cells isolated from PBMCs. The receptor was isolated from a human donor in good health. The V call is TRBV2, the J call TRBJ2-7, with D possibly TRBD1 on 6 matching bases. The CDR3 loop is CASSWTESSYEQYF. The CDR3 DNA follows: TGTGCCAGCAGCTGGACAGAGAGCTCCTACGAGCAGTACTTC.